The 30 T cell receptor beta chains below were found in one sample sequenced in a study of OX40 agonist ivuxolimab in advanced cancers. Only in-frame clones appear in the TCRdb table, and some are missing; sequencing was by immunoSEQ multiplex PCR. The data contain tens of thousands of clones, more than 65% of them seen just once; the ten biggest clones take up about a tenth. The sequencing used CD4+ or CD8+ T cells sorted from blood, collected in a trial of the OX40 agonist ivuxolimab. The receptors here all came from an adult with an advanced solid tumor such as melanoma, head and neck, liver or kidney cancer.

In its sample, this clone was seen once. This chain connects TRBV10-1 to TRBJ1-1; 8 nucleotides align to TRBD1. Per the germline V gene, CDR1 is WNHNN and CDR2 is SYGVQD (reference sequence). The CDR3 loop spans 16 amino acids. Losses at the gene ends were 5 bases for V and 1 base for J; bases not matched to a gene: 9. CDR3 DNA: TGCGCCAGCAGTCAGGGGGCCGGAATAGGGAACACTGAAGCTTTCTTT. Protein sequence: CASSQGAGIGNTEAFF.

The chain employs TRBV5-4 and TRBJ1-4; 8 bases line up with TRBD1. In germline, CDR1 is SGHNT, CDR2 YYREEE (reference sequence). Trimming removed 2 bases from V and 4 bases from J; junction bases left unmatched: 10. CDR3 length equals 17 residues. CDR3 coding DNA: TGTGCCAGCAGCTTTACTAACAGGGGGTACAATAATGAAAAACTGTTTTTT. Encoded protein: CASSFTNRGYNNEKLFF.

This clone was detected a few times. The chain uses TRBV7-9 and TRBJ1-5; D is ambiguous. Trimming pared 3 bases from V and 3 bases from J, leaving 3 bases between. This CDR3 has 12 residues. Germline-derived CDR1 and CDR2 are SEHNR and FQNEAQ (reference sequence). The CDR3 sequence: CASSFINQPQHF. CDR3 in DNA: TGTGCCAGCAGCTTTATCAATCAGCCCCAGCATTTT.

The chain carries TRBV19 and TRBJ2-6; tentative D call: TRBD1 (5 bases). In germline, CDR1 is LNHDA, CDR2 SQIVND (reference sequence). With 5 bases removed from V and 5 bases from J, the gap between germline ends came to 22 bases. The CDR3 covers 18 residues. The CDR3 protein is CASSVIRTNQSRANVLTF. CDR3 bases: TGTGCCAGTAGTGTGATTCGGACAAATCAAAGTCGGGCCAACGTCCTGACTTTC.

V and J are TRBV4-1 and TRBJ1-2; D possibly corresponds to TRBD1 (5 bases). Germline V gene sequence: CDR1 MGHRA, CDR2 YSYEKL. V was trimmed by 0 bases and J by 6 bases, leaving 20 bases between them. The CDR3 covers 17 residues. CDR3 coding DNA: TGCGCCAGCAGCCAAGACTACGGGGGTGGGGCCCGTAATGGCTACACCTTC. It translates to CASSQDYGGGARNGYTF.

The chain recombines TRBV7-9 with TRBJ1-4; TRBD1 aligns across 7 bases. There are 15 residues in the CDR3. The junction had 10 bases not matched to a gene; V was cut back by 5 bases and J by 7 bases. Germline V gene data show CDR1 as SEHNR and CDR2 as FQNEAQ (reference sequence). The CDR3 DNA follows: TGTGCCAGCAGCCTTACAGGGGCGACAAGTGAAAAACTGTTTTTT. It encodes CASSLTGATSEKLFF.

Note on this clone: At one end the junction does not follow the germline gene, possibly because of a read error. V gene TRBV7-7 combines with J gene TRBJ2-3, with 9 bases aligning to TRBD2. The CDR3 is 14 amino acids. CDR1 and CDR2 (germline): SSHAT, FNYEAQ (reference sequence). The CDR3 DNA reads as TGTGCTAGCAGCTTGGGACTAGCCGCAGATACGCAGTATTTT. The encoded protein is CASSLGLAADTQYF.

The sample holds a few counts of this clone. The gene calls are TRBV11-2 and TRBJ2-1; D ambiguous. This CDR3 is built from 13 residues. Germline V gene sequence: CDR1 SGHAT, CDR2 FQNNGV. Trimming left V 5 bases short and J 4 bases short, with 9 bases between. The CDR3 bases are TGTGCCAGCAGCCCTATAAATTACAATGAGCAGTTCTTC. Amino acids: CASSPINYNEQFF. The entire variable domain, with the rest obtained from reference TRBV11-2 and TRBJ2-1, is as follows: EAGVAQSPRYKIIEKRQSVAFWCNPISGHATLYWYQQILGQGPKLLIQFQNNGVVDDSQLPKDRFSAERLKGVDSTLKIQPAKLEDSAVYLCASSPINYNEQFFGPGTRLTVL.

This clone appeared a single time. In DNA, the CDR3 is TGTGCCAGCAGCTGGACAGGGCAAATCGCTTCACCCCTCCACTTT. It codes for CASSWTGQIASPLHF. The rearrangement uses TRBV11-1 and TRBJ1-6, with 8 bases identical to TRBD1. V dropped 4 bases and J dropped 9; count of bases not matched to a gene: 8. The CDR3 covers 15 residues. The germline V gene encodes CDR1 SGHAT and CDR2 FQDESV (reference sequence).

This clone appeared a few times. The V and J genes are TRBV5-1 and TRBJ1-2, with unresolved D. The CDR3 covers 13 residues. Per germline, CDR1 SGHRS and CDR2 YFSETQ. Trimming took 0 bases from V and 7 from J, leaving 10 bases between them. The CDR3 is CASSLDSVGGYTF. DNA for the CDR3: TGCGCCAGCAGCTTGGATTCAGTTGGTGGCTACACCTTC.

The count of this clone is one. The V call is TRBV5-5, the J call TRBJ1-6; 10 bases are shared with TRBD1. Per the germline V gene, CDR1 is SGHKS and CDR2 is YYEKEE (reference sequence). The ends lost 3 bases at V and 7 bases at J; junction bases unmatched: 4. The CDR3 is made up of 15 amino acids. The CDR3 bases are TGTGCCAGCAGCTACAGGACAGGGGGGAATTCACCCCTCCACTTT. Translating gives CASSYRTGGNSPLHF.

The J gene is TRBJ2-5, the V gene TRBV5-1, with D uncertain. The CDR3 contains 13 residues. V was trimmed by 1 base and J by 7 bases, leaving 11 bases between them. Germline CDR1 is SGHRS and CDR2 is YFSETQ. The CDR3 DNA is TGCGCCAGCAGCTTGACCGAGTCGACGACCCAGTACTTC. Translation: CASSLTESTTQYF.

The V call is TRBV12-5, the J call TRBJ1-3; D call uncertain. The CDR3 is 15 amino acids. V was cut by 4 bases and J by 4 bases, with 14 bases left in between. Per the germline V gene, CDR1 is LGHNT and CDR2 is FRNRAP. Here the CDR3 reads CASGSGLGSGNTIYF. DNA for the CDR3: TGTGCTAGTGGTTCCGGACTGGGATCGGGAAACACCATATATTTT.

This clone was counted between two and nine times. The chain joins TRBV11-3 to TRBJ2-5; possible D gene TRBD2, 5 bases. The CDR3 consists of 15 residues. V was shortened by 5 bases and J by 5 bases, with 18 bases between the two germline ends. CDR1 is SGHNT, CDR2 YENEEA, per germline. DNA for the CDR3: TGTGCCAGCAGCACCGGGGAGTTAGTAGGGGAGACCCAGTACTTC. Translated: CASSTGELVGETQYF.

The chain joins TRBV6-1 to TRBJ2-7; D might be TRBD2 (5 bases). The length of the CDR3 is 15 residues. From germline, CDR1 is MNHNS and CDR2 SASEGT. V lost 6 bases and J 2 bases, leaving 17 bases between the germline ends. CDR3 nucleotides: TGTGCCAGCAGGCTGGTCCCAAGGGAGCCCTACGAGCAGTACTTC. Encoded protein: CASRLVPREPYEQYF.

The chain joins TRBV2 to TRBJ2-5, with 8 bases identical to TRBD2. This CDR3 contains 16 residues. Germline loops: CDR1 SNHLY, CDR2 FYNNEI. Trimming removed 4 bases from V and 4 bases from J; junction bases left unmatched: 11. In DNA form, the CDR3 reads TGTGCCAGCAGTGCCCTCGGGCAGCGGGGGACAGAGACCCAGTACTTC. This codes for CASSALGQRGTETQYF.

The table lists this clone with a few counts. V gene TRBV5-4 combines with J gene TRBJ2-3; no clear D. The V end lost 5 bases, the J end lost 1 base, and 11 bases lay between the germline ends. Looked up from germline, CDR1 is SGHNT and CDR2 is YYREEE (reference sequence). The CDR3 has 14 residues. CDR3 bases: TGTGCCAGCAGTCAAAAGGCGGGCACAGATACGCAGTATTTT. Translated: CASSQKAGTDTQYF.

J is TRBJ1-1 and V is TRBV7-9, with D tentatively TRBD1 (6 bases). The germline gives CDR1 SEHNR, CDR2 FQNEAQ (reference sequence). Trimming shortened V by 5 bases and J by 1 base, and 14 bases separated the two germline ends. There are 15 residues in the CDR3. The chain's CDR3 is CASSPTRTENTEAFF. The CDR3 coding sequence is TGTGCCAGCAGCCCCACACGGACAGAGAACACTGAAGCTTTCTTT.

V usage is TRBV6-1 and J usage is TRBJ1-1; TRBD1 might be the D (5 bases). V lost 5 bases, J lost 3 bases, and 13 bases lay in between. CDR1 and CDR2 (germline): MNHNS, SASEGT. The CDR3 is 14 residues long. Here the CDR3 DNA reads TGTGCCAGCAGTATCAGGGAAGGGGACACTGAAGCTTTCTTT. Its translation: CASSIREGDTEAFF.

The chain is built from TRBV2 and TRBJ1-1; no reliable D call. The V gene lost 6 bases and the J gene lost 2 bases, with 10 bases spanning the gap. Looked up from germline, CDR1 is SNHLY and CDR2 is FYNNEI. The CDR3 covers 13 residues. The CDR3 region is CASRVQTNTEAFF. In DNA form, the CDR3 reads TGTGCCAGCAGAGTACAAACCAACACTGAAGCTTTCTTT.

The chain's CDR3 is CASSSTSGGQETQYF. CDR3 sequence (DNA): TGTGCCAGCAGCTCGACTAGCGGGGGACAAGAGACCCAGTACTTC. The J gene is TRBJ2-5, the V gene TRBV5-4, with 12 nucleotides matching TRBD2. Trimming at V came to 3 bases and at J to 2 bases, leaving 2 bases not matched to a gene. Looked up from germline, CDR1 is SGHNT and CDR2 is YYREEE (reference sequence). The CDR3 extends over 15 amino acids.

The rearrangement joins TRBV10-1 to TRBJ1-4; D gene ambiguous. Germline-derived CDR1 and CDR2 are WNHNN and SYGVQD (reference sequence). V was pared by 3 bases and J by 2 bases, with 7 bases between. The CDR3 totals 14 residues. The chain's CDR3 is CASSEGGTNEKLFF. CDR3 DNA: TGCGCCAGCAGTGAAGGAGGGACTAATGAAAAACTGTTTTTT.

The chain employs TRBV4-2 and TRBJ1-4; no definite D call. Germline CDR1 LGHNA, CDR2 YNFKEQ. Trimming cost V 8 bases and J 7 bases, with 17 bases left between them. This CDR3 region has 14 residues. Written as DNA, the CDR3 is TGTGCCAGCGGGGAGACCCGACGGAGTGAAAAACTGTTTTTT. Amino acid sequence: CASGETRRSEKLFF.

This chain uses TRBV11-2 with TRBJ1-1; 9 positions agree with TRBD1. V gave up 1 base and J gave up 11 bases; unmatched junction bases: 8. CDR1 SGHAT and CDR2 FQNNGV come from the germline V gene. The CDR3 consists of 14 residues. The CDR3 here is CASSLAPGQGKAFF. CDR3 sequence (DNA): TGTGCCAGCAGCTTAGCTCCGGGACAGGGAAAGGCTTTCTTT.

The J gene is TRBJ2-7, the V gene TRBV7-6; TRBD2 aligns across 13 bases. Germline V gene sequence: CDR1 SGHVS, CDR2 FNYEAQ. The CDR3 runs 22 residues. With V trimmed by 4 bases and J by 4 bases, 25 bases remained unmatched. The CDR3 spells CASSSWPALPGLAGPLRYEQYF. CDR3 sequence (DNA): TGTGCCAGCAGCTCATGGCCTGCCCTCCCGGGACTAGCGGGGCCATTACGTTACGAGCAGTACTTC.

The chain is built from TRBV2 and TRBJ2-1, with 8 nucleotides matching TRBD1. CDR1 SNHLY and CDR2 FYNNEI come from the germline V gene. The CDR3 has 13 residues. V shed 5 bases, J shed 10 bases, and the junction held 7 bases outside the gene matches. In DNA, the CDR3 is TGTGCCAGCAGTCTGGACAGGGTCCGGGAGCAGTTCTTC. Translation gives CASSLDRVREQFF.

This clone occurred a few times. The genes are TRBV6-5 and TRBJ1-3, with a possible D match to TRBD1 (5 bases). Germline CDR1 is MNHEY and CDR2 is SVGAGI. V dropped 6 bases and J dropped 0 bases, with 9 bases sitting between them. The CDR3 length is 14 residues. CDR3 sequence: CASRPRVSGNTIYF. The CDR3 DNA follows: TGTGCCAGCAGGCCCAGGGTCTCTGGAAACACCATATATTTT.

This chain's CDR3 is CASSVSGTGGYDEQFF. DNA of the CDR3: TGTGCCAGCAGCGTCTCCGGGACAGGGGGTTACGATGAGCAGTTCTTC. V is TRBV9 and J is TRBJ2-1, with TRBD1 matching over 11 bases. This CDR3 has 16 amino acids. The V segment lost 2 bases and the J segment 8 bases; nucleotides outside the gene matches: 9. Germline V CDR1 and CDR2: SGDLS, YYNGEE.

This sequence joins TRBV30 and TRBJ2-7, with D possibly being TRBD1 or TRBD2 (5 bases each). The germline V and J ends were trimmed by 4 bases and 4 bases, with 11 bases remaining between them. Germline CDR1 GTSNPN, CDR2 SVGIG (reference sequence). The length of the CDR3 is 12 residues. The CDR3 here is CAWTRGLYEQYF. The CDR3 bases are TGTGCCTGGACGAGGGGCTTATACGAGCAGTACTTC.

The chain recombines TRBV4-2 with TRBJ2-7, with TRBD1 identical over 8 bases. V shed 3 bases and J 0 bases; nucleotides not matched to a gene: 10. In germline, CDR1 is LGHNA, CDR2 YNFKEQ. The CDR3 length is 17 residues. The CDR3 protein is CASSQAKTGVSSYEQYF. The CDR3 DNA reads as TGTGCCAGCAGCCAGGCAAAGACAGGGGTGAGCTCCTACGAGCAGTACTTC.